These T cell receptor beta chains were read from a single sample in a study of cytomegalovirus exposure and HLA in healthy donors. Using immunoSEQ multiplex PCR, the repertoire was profiled, and TCRdb retains in-frame clones only, with some absent. The top ten clones hold over 1.5% of a sample with some 180,000 clones, around 88% of them seen once. Sequenced material: PBMCs. These receptors originate from a man aged 35 to 55 in good health and CMV-seropositive. Each CDR3 is given with its conserved first and last residue.

CDR3aa	len	v_gene	j_gene
CASSESYYQETQYF	14	TRBV25-1	TRBJ2-5
CASSPPDRDTYEQYF	15	TRBV18	TRBJ2-7
CASSRTGNTDTQYF	14	TRBV7-3	TRBJ2-3
CASSIGARGPYEQYF	15	TRBV19	TRBJ2-7
CASSESTSGSSYNEQFF	17	TRBV6-1	TRBJ2-1
CASNLDLNWGAGNTIYF	17	TRBV7-9	TRBJ1-3
CASSKTRPPGTGGDTIYF	18	TRBV21-1	TRBJ1-3
CASSYLRPDYGYTF	14	TRBV11-2	TRBJ1-2
CSSSRTVNEQFF	12	TRBV7-9	TRBJ2-1
CASSPPPYNEQFF	13	TRBV28	TRBJ2-1
CASSHHSRDRVNTGELFF	18	TRBV23-1	TRBJ2-2